Below are 26 T cell receptor beta chains sequenced from a single sample in a study of T cell repertoires in ileal Crohn's disease. Sample time point: neoterminal ileum biopsy at postoperative endoscopy, about 6 months after surgery. Here immunoSEQ multiplex PCR was the method, and the copy in TCRdb shows in-frame clones only, minus some. Among 55,000 to 65,000 clones listed, less than 90% were seen once. What was sequenced was ileal tissue. The receptors here all came from an adult with Crohn's disease.

This chain joins TRBV9 and TRBJ1-6, with a tentative D call TRBD1 (5 bases). There are 15 residues in the CDR3. Trimming took 4 bases from V and 6 from J, leaving 14 bases between them. Looked up from germline, CDR1 is SGDLS and CDR2 is YYNGEE. DNA for the CDR3: TGTGCCAGCAGCCTAATGGGGGGGAGTAATTCACCCCTCCACTTT. This codes for CASSLMGGSNSPLHF.

This clone was seen only a few times. The chain has TRBV28 and TRBJ1-5, with 7 bases that match TRBD1. V shed 5 bases and J 6 bases; nucleotides not matched to a gene: 4. Germline CDR1 is MDHEN and CDR2 is SYDVKM. CDR3 size: 13 residues. This chain's CDR3 is CASSPTGVQPQHF. The CDR3 DNA follows: TGTGCCAGCAGTCCTACAGGGGTTCAGCCCCAGCATTTT.

The rearrangement uses TRBV5-1 and TRBJ2-5; TRBD1 agrees at 8 bases. V shed 3 bases, J shed 2 bases, and the junction held 6 bases outside the gene matches. The CDR3 length is 15 residues. The germline gives CDR1 SGHRS, CDR2 YFSETQ. CDR3 coding DNA: TGCGCCAGCAGCTGGGGGACAGGACCACAAGAGACCCAGTACTTC. Protein product: CASSWGTGPQETQYF.

The chain couples TRBV4-2 to TRBJ1-1; D unresolved. CDR1 LGHNA and CDR2 YNFKEQ come from the germline V gene. Trimming removed 8 bases at V and 7 bases at J, with 14 bases between. This CDR3 is built from 12 residues. The CDR3 loop reads CASYSPGIEAFF. CDR3 bases: TGTGCCAGCTACTCCCCGGGAATTGAAGCTTTCTTT.

This sequence joins TRBV5-4 and TRBJ1-1; 7 nucleotides agree with TRBD1. The CDR3 runs 14 residues. Germline V CDR1 and CDR2: SGHNT, YYREEE (reference sequence). Trimming took 3 bases from V and 5 from J; bases not matched to a gene: 7. The CDR3 sequence is CASSSQGVRTEAFF. CDR3 nucleotides: TGTGCCAGCAGCTCCCAGGGGGTGAGAACTGAAGCTTTCTTT.

The V call is TRBV5-1, the J call TRBJ2-1, with 8 bases identical to TRBD1. The trim removed 4 bases at V and 8 bases at J, leaving 5 bases unmatched. Germline values: CDR1 SGHRS, CDR2 YFSETQ. CDR3 length equals 13 residues. CDR3 nucleotide sequence: TGCGCCAGCAGCCGGACAGGGAGCTATGAGCAGTTCTTC. Its protein is CASSRTGSYEQFF.

The chain is built from TRBV14 and TRBJ1-3, with unresolved D. Germline values: CDR1 SGHDN, CDR2 FVKESK. Between the trimmed V and J ends, which lost 0 bases and 1 base, there was a span of 13 bases. The CDR3 totals 17 residues. The CDR3 is CASSQDPLRISGNTIYF. CDR3 nucleotide sequence: TGTGCCAGCAGCCAAGATCCCCTCCGTATATCTGGAAACACCATATATTTT.

The V and J genes are TRBV4-1 and TRBJ1-4, with a possible D match to TRBD1 (5 bases). CDR3 length: 15 amino acids. Germline V gene data show CDR1 as MGHRA and CDR2 as YSYEKL. The V end lost 2 bases, the J end lost 4 bases, and 11 bases lay between the germline ends. CDR3 DNA sequence: TGCGCCAGCAGCCAACAGACAGCGGGTAATGAAAAACTGTTTTTT. Translation gives CASSQQTAGNEKLFF.

The chain recombines TRBV2 with TRBJ1-1; 7 bases align to TRBD1. The V gene end was trimmed by 4 bases and the J gene end by 2 bases; junction bases not matched to a gene: 4. Per germline, CDR1 SNHLY and CDR2 FYNNEI. CDR3 length: 14 amino acids. In DNA form, the CDR3 reads TGTGCCAGCAGTGGGGACAGCTTCAACACTGAAGCTTTCTTT. It translates to CASSGDSFNTEAFF. The full variable domain, its missing parts supplied by reference TRBV2 and TRBJ1-1, is EPEVTQTPSHQVTQMGQEVILRCVPISNHLYFYWYRQILGQKVEFLVSFYNNEISEKSEIFDDQFSVERPDGSNFTLKIRSTKLEDSAMYFCASSGDSFNTEAFFGQGTRLTVV.

The chain uses TRBV6-1 and TRBJ2-2; 7 bases agree with TRBD1. Germline V CDR1 and CDR2: MNHNS, SASEGT. This CDR3 has 14 residues. Trimming cost V 6 bases and J 4 bases; bases outside gene matches: 5. The CDR3 loop is CASSRQGGTGELFF. The CDR3 DNA sequence: TGTGCCAGCAGCCGACAGGGCGGCACCGGGGAGCTGTTTTTT.

This chain connects TRBV6-1 to TRBJ2-1; no firm D call. Germline loops: CDR1 MNHNS, CDR2 SASEGT. Trimming stripped 3 bases from V and 9 bases from J, with 12 bases between. The CDR3 length is 13 residues. The CDR3 nucleotides are TGTGCCAGCAGTGACTTTTCCCGCGGTGAGCAGTTCTTC. This codes for CASSDFSRGEQFF.

The chain joins TRBV9 to TRBJ1-5, with D perhaps matching TRBD1 (5 bases). Germline CDR1 reads SGDLS; CDR2 reads YYNGEE. The CDR3 spans 14 residues. Trimming stripped 3 bases from V and 3 bases from J, with 10 bases between. CDR3 nucleotides: TGTGCCAGCAGCGCTAGGGGATACAATCAGCCCCAGCATTTT. It yields the protein CASSARGYNQPQHF.

This sequence joins TRBV27 and TRBJ1-3, with 7 positions matching TRBD1. The CDR3 consists of 16 residues. Germline V CDR1 and CDR2: MNHEY, SMNVEV (reference sequence). The junction had 7 bases not matched to a gene; V was cut back by 1 base and J by 4 bases. The CDR3 nucleotides read TGTGCCAGCAGTTTATTCACTCCGGGACAGGGAAACACCATATATTTT. Translated: CASSLFTPGQGNTIYF.

The genes are TRBV6-5 and TRBJ1-2; maybe TRBD1 (6 bases). Germline V CDR1 and CDR2: MNHEY, SVGAGI. The CDR3 length is 14 residues. V lost 6 bases and J lost 4, with 15 bases in between. The CDR3 coding sequence is TGTGCCAGCAGGCCAAACAGGGCTGGCTATGGCTACACCTTC. Translation gives CASRPNRAGYGYTF.

The gene calls are TRBV19 and TRBJ2-1, with 10 positions matching TRBD2. The CDR3 extends over 14 amino acids. V was pared by 5 bases and J by 7 bases, with 5 bases of the junction left unmatched. Per the germline V gene, CDR1 is LNHDA and CDR2 is SQIVND (reference sequence). CDR3 in amino acids: CASSPGLATNEQFF. CDR3 DNA: TGTGCCAGTAGTCCGGGACTAGCGACTAATGAGCAGTTCTTC.

This rearrangement joins TRBV28 to TRBJ2-5; weak D call: TRBD2 (5 bases). V was cut by 6 bases and J by 5 bases, with 13 bases left in between. The germline V gene has CDR1 MDHEN and CDR2 SYDVKM. This CDR3 has 13 amino acids. The CDR3 nucleotides are TGTGCCAGCAGAAGAGCGGCTACGGAGACCCAGTACTTC. Translated, it gives CASRRAATETQYF.

The gene calls are TRBV10-3 and TRBJ2-1; tentative D call: TRBD2 (5 bases). The CDR3 is made up of 16 amino acids. Germline CDR1 and CDR2: ENHRY and SYGVKD. The ends were cut back, 3 bases at V and 3 bases at J, with 15 bases in the middle. The CDR3 region has the DNA TGTGCCATCAGTGATTCTGTACAGAGGGTCTACAATGAGCAGTTCTTC. Translation: CAISDSVQRVYNEQFF.

This clone was detected only a few times. The chain carries TRBV7-3 and TRBJ1-4; D is unresolved. V was cut by 5 bases and J by 5 bases, with 18 bases left in between. Germline V CDR1 and CDR2: SGHTA, FQGTGA. The CDR3 contains 16 residues. CDR3 amino acids: CASSPREEKLNEKLFF. In nucleotides, the CDR3 is TGTGCCAGCAGCCCAAGGGAGGAGAAGTTGAATGAAAAACTGTTTTTT.

The chain couples TRBV6-5 to TRBJ2-3; no clear D. The CDR3 runs to 14 residues. The germline CDR1 and CDR2 sequences are MNHEY and SVGAGI. V dropped 4 bases and J dropped 7 bases, with 15 bases sitting between them. DNA for the CDR3: TGTGCCAGCAGTTCCCCCAAGCCGAAGAATACGCAGTATTTT. It yields the protein CASSSPKPKNTQYF.

This clone has a handful of counts. The genes are TRBV5-4 and TRBJ1-6; D may be TRBD1 (6 bases). CDR3 size: 16 residues. Germline loops: CDR1 SGHNT, CDR2 YYREEE (reference sequence). Trimming pared 5 bases from V and 7 bases from J, leaving 19 bases between. CDR3 nucleotides: TGTGCCAGCAGTCCTCACTTCGGACAGAAGAATTCACCCCTCCACTTT. Amino acids: CASSPHFGQKNSPLHF.

The rearrangement uses TRBV7-3 and TRBJ1-1; 8 bases fit TRBD1. There are 14 residues in the CDR3. Per germline, CDR1 SGHTA and CDR2 FQGTGA. The ends lost 5 bases at V and 8 bases at J; junction bases unmatched: 10. The CDR3 nucleotides are TGTGCCAGCAGCCCCACGGGGGACAGGAGAGAAGCTTTCTTT. Its translation: CASSPTGDRREAFF. Complete variable domain (other parts from reference TRBV7-3 and TRBJ1-1): GAGVSQTPSNKVTEKGKYVELRCDPISGHTALYWYRQSLGQGPEFLIYFQGTGAADDSGLPNDRFFAVRPEGSVSTLKIQRTERGDSAVYLCASSPTGDRREAFFGQGTRLTVV.

This chain connects TRBV5-1 to TRBJ1-5; TRBD1 aligns across 8 bases. J was trimmed by 4 bases and V by 5 bases; bases with no gene match: 2. The CDR3 totals 13 residues. Germline V gene lookup returns CDR1 SGHRS and CDR2 YFSETQ. The DNA of the CDR3 is TGCGCCAGCAGGACAGGGGAAAATCAGCCCCAGCATTTT. It translates to CASRTGENQPQHF.

The chain joins TRBV28 to TRBJ2-5; no clear D gene. Germline V gene data show CDR1 as MDHEN and CDR2 as SYDVKM. Trimming stripped 6 bases from V and 5 bases from J, with 13 bases between. The CDR3 has 13 amino acids. The CDR3 loop reads CASRIQNWETQYF. CDR3 coding DNA: TGTGCCAGCAGGATACAGAATTGGGAGACCCAGTACTTC.

The V call is TRBV19, the J call TRBJ1-1; 7 nucleotides agree with TRBD1. CDR1 is LNHDA and CDR2 is SQIVND in the germline V gene (reference sequence). The CDR3 is 14 residues long. J lost 0 bases, V lost 4 bases, and 2 bases had no gene match. CDR3 residues: CASSSGQVNTEAFF. In DNA form, the CDR3 reads TGTGCCAGTAGTAGCGGACAGGTGAACACTGAAGCTTTCTTT.

The chain has TRBV18 and TRBJ2-4, with 7 bases matching TRBD1. Trimming removed 2 bases from V and 2 bases from J; junction bases left unmatched: 6. This CDR3 spans 16 amino acids. The germline CDR1 and CDR2 sequences are KGHSH and LQKENI. CDR3 region: CASSPSGGETKNIQYF. In nucleotides, the CDR3 is TGTGCCAGCTCACCATCAGGGGGAGAGACCAAAAACATTCAGTACTTC. The full variable domain, with the rest looked up from reference TRBV18 and TRBJ2-4, is NAGVMQNPRHLVRRRGQEARLRCSPMKGHSHVYWYRQLPEEGLKFMVYLQKENIIDESGMPKERFSAEFPKEGPSILRIQQVVRGDSAAYFCASSPSGGETKNIQYFGAGTRLSVL.

The chain carries TRBV7-3 and TRBJ2-3; 7 nucleotides align to TRBD1. The trim removed 5 bases at V and 1 base at J, leaving 6 bases unmatched. The CDR3 has 15 residues. Germline CDR1 SGHTA, CDR2 FQGTGA. CDR3 DNA sequence: TGTGCCAGCAGCAAGACAGGGATTGGCACAGATACGCAGTATTTT. This sequence encodes CASSKTGIGTDTQYF.